This TCR beta chain is drawn from a study of CD8 T cells in Susac syndrome. Points from the study as a whole: About 5 Susac-specific public clones appeared in CD8+ TEMRA repertoires, and under 20 in total CD8+ repertoires. As acknowledged by the study, its TCR sequencing and HLA analysis included a relatively small number of individuals.

V lost 5 bases to trimming and J lost 4 bases, with 9 bases between them. The CDR3 extends over 12 amino acids. Negative isolation was applied to CD8+ and CD4+ T cells, and FACS enrichment was applied to TEMRA cells. This clonotype was detected ten times or more. Its target is not known. An amount of RNA that ranged from 0.5 to 1 ug was reverse transcribed with random hexamers. From the immunoSEQ multiplex PCR reads, TCRdb called clonotypes with MiXCR, one entry per CDR3 protein. The profile shows roughly 100,000 distinct CDR3 sequences, 94% of them singletons. This clonotype was obtained from a human donor with Susac syndrome. The sequencing sample was made of CD8+ T cells from PBMCs. The rearrangement joins TRBV12-3 or TRBV12-4 to TRBJ2-7, with a tentative D call TRBD1 (5 bases). The CDR3 reads CASSPDSYEQYF. CDR3 nucleotide sequence: TGTGCCAGCAGTCCAGACAGTTACGAGCAGTACTTC.